This is a list of T cell receptor beta chains from one sample in a study of shared clonotypes between healthy human individuals. The table came from immunoSEQ multiplex PCR; TCRdb's copy has only in-frame clones and leaves some out. The sample has a few million clones; 85% to 95% are singletons. Sequenced material: naive CD4+ T cells from PBMCs. The receptors come from a man between 18 and 35 years old in good health. Some clones in this sample may be carry-over from other donors' samples. Both conserved end residues are part of each CDR3. The order of the fields is CDR3 length, D gene, V gene, J gene, CDR3 DNA, CDR3 protein. D genes are given only for firm matches.

len: 12
d_gene: NA
v_gene: TRBV5-1
j_gene: TRBJ2-2
CDR3nt: TGCGCCAGCAGCTTGGGACCCGGGGAGCTGTTTTTT
CDR3aa: CASSLGPGELFF

len: 12
d_gene: NA
v_gene: TRBV9
j_gene: TRBJ1-2
CDR3nt: TGTGCCAGCAGCGCCGAAGGTTATGGCTACACCTTC
CDR3aa: CASSAEGYGYTF

len: 16
d_gene: NA
v_gene: TRBV7-9
j_gene: TRBJ2-2
CDR3nt: TGTGCCAGCAGCGCCTTTGGCGTAAGGGCCCCCGGGGAGCTGTTTTTT
CDR3aa: CASSAFGVRAPGELFF

len: 16
d_gene: TRBD2
v_gene: TRBV5-1
j_gene: TRBJ2-5
CDR3nt: TGCGCCAGCAGCTGGATGGCGGGGGAGTACCAAGAGACCCAGTACTTC
CDR3aa: CASSWMAGEYQETQYF

len: 15
d_gene: NA
v_gene: TRBV10-3
j_gene: TRBJ2-3
CDR3nt: TGTGCCATCAGTGAGTTGGGAAGGGGGTCAGATACGCAGTATTTT
CDR3aa: CAISELGRGSDTQYF

len: 13
d_gene: NA
v_gene: TRBV28
j_gene: TRBJ2-1
CDR3nt: TGTGCCAGCAGTTTAGGATCCTACAATGAGCAGTTCTTC
CDR3aa: CASSLGSYNEQFF

len: 15
d_gene: TRBD1
v_gene: TRBV30
j_gene: TRBJ1-2
CDR3nt: TGTGCCTGGAGGCCAACCGGGACAGGGGTCTATGGCTACACCTTC
CDR3aa: CAWRPTGTGVYGYTF

len: 13
d_gene: NA
v_gene: TRBV30
j_gene: TRBJ1-6
CDR3nt: TGTGCCTGGAGCAGGGGCGGTGAGAGACCCCTCCACTTT
CDR3aa: CAWSRGGERPLHF

len: 12
d_gene: NA
v_gene: TRBV19
j_gene: TRBJ2-1
CDR3nt: TGTGCCAGTAGCTACCGACTGGGACCGCAGTTCTTC
CDR3aa: CASSYRLGPQFF

len: 15
d_gene: TRBD1
v_gene: TRBV7-7
j_gene: TRBJ2-2
CDR3nt: TGTGCCAGCAGCTTAACTCCAGGGGGTACCGGGGAGCTGTTTTTT
CDR3aa: CASSLTPGGTGELFF

len: 13
d_gene: NA
v_gene: TRBV4-2
j_gene: TRBJ2-3
CDR3nt: TGTGCCAGCAGCCAAGCCTATTTAGATACGCAGTATTTT
CDR3aa: CASSQAYLDTQYF

len: 12
d_gene: NA
v_gene: TRBV6-6
j_gene: TRBJ2-1
CDR3nt: TGTGCCAGCAGGGGCAGGAACAATGAGCAGTTCTTC
CDR3aa: CASRGRNNEQFF

len: 14
d_gene: TRBD1
v_gene: TRBV18
j_gene: TRBJ2-7
CDR3nt: TGTGCCAGCTCACGGGACAGGGGGCCGGGGGAGCAGTACTTC
CDR3aa: CASSRDRGPGEQYF

len: 13
d_gene: NA
v_gene: TRBV27
j_gene: TRBJ1-1
CDR3nt: TGTGCCAGCAGTGTCCTATTGAACACTGAAGCTTTCTTT
CDR3aa: CASSVLLNTEAFF

len: 14
d_gene: NA
v_gene: TRBV30
j_gene: TRBJ2-6
CDR3nt: TGTGCCTGGAGTTGGGCTTCTGGGGCCAACGTCCTGACTTTC
CDR3aa: CAWSWASGANVLTF

len: 14
d_gene: TRBD1
v_gene: TRBV18
j_gene: TRBJ2-7
CDR3nt: TGTGCCAGCTCCTTCAACAGGGGCTCCTACGAGCAGTACTTC
CDR3aa: CASSFNRGSYEQYF

len: 14
d_gene: NA
v_gene: TRBV7-8
j_gene: TRBJ1-6
CDR3nt: TGTGCCAGCAGCCCCTGGACGGAAAATTCACCCCTCCACTTT
CDR3aa: CASSPWTENSPLHF

len: 15
d_gene: NA
v_gene: TRBV6-5
j_gene: TRBJ2-7
CDR3nt: TGTGCCAGCATCCTACGATCGGGGGTCCGCTACGAGCAGTACTTC
CDR3aa: CASILRSGVRYEQYF

len: 17
d_gene: TRBD1
v_gene: TRBV11-2
j_gene: TRBJ1-2
CDR3nt: TGTGCCAGCAGCTTGCCGGGGATAGGGGGCACTAACTATGGCTACACCTTC
CDR3aa: CASSLPGIGGTNYGYTF

len: 14
d_gene: NA
v_gene: TRBV5-4
j_gene: TRBJ1-1
CDR3nt: TGTGCCAGCAGCTTAAGTCAGGTGAACACTGAAGCTTTCTTT
CDR3aa: CASSLSQVNTEAFF

len: 15
d_gene: TRBD2
v_gene: TRBV11-3
j_gene: TRBJ2-5
CDR3nt: TGTGCCAGCAGACAACCCGGGACTAGCGATCAGACCCAGTACTTC
CDR3aa: CASRQPGTSDQTQYF

len: 15
d_gene: TRBD1
v_gene: TRBV6-6
j_gene: TRBJ2-7
CDR3nt: TGTGCCAGCAGATCACGGACAGGAAGGGTATACGAGCAGTACTTC
CDR3aa: CASRSRTGRVYEQYF

len: 14
d_gene: NA
v_gene: TRBV29-1
j_gene: TRBJ2-1
CDR3nt: TGCAGCGCTAGGTTGTCAGAGGAGCCGGATGAGCAGTTCTTC
CDR3aa: CSARLSEEPDEQFF

len: 15
d_gene: NA
v_gene: TRBV5-4
j_gene: TRBJ2-2
CDR3nt: TGTGCCAGCAGCGATAAGGTGGGAAACACCGGGGAGCTGTTTTTT
CDR3aa: CASSDKVGNTGELFF

len: 15
d_gene: NA
v_gene: TRBV16
j_gene: TRBJ2-5
CDR3nt: TGTGCCAGCAGCCAATCGTGGCCGTCCCAAGAGACCCAGTACTTC
CDR3aa: CASSQSWPSQETQYF

len: 12
d_gene: NA
v_gene: TRBV30
j_gene: TRBJ1-2
CDR3nt: TGTGCCTACCTTAAGGGGCCGGATGGCTACACCTTC
CDR3aa: CAYLKGPDGYTF

len: 15
d_gene: NA
v_gene: TRBV6-5
j_gene: TRBJ1-6
CDR3nt: TGTGCCAGCAGATACACGACAGAAAATAATTCACCCCTCCACTTT
CDR3aa: CASRYTTENNSPLHF

len: 15
d_gene: NA
v_gene: TRBV6-5
j_gene: TRBJ2-1
CDR3nt: TGTGCCAGCAGCCACAAACATCCCTCGGGGGATGAGCAGTTCTTC
CDR3aa: CASSHKHPSGDEQFF

len: 16
d_gene: TRBD2
v_gene: TRBV5-1
j_gene: TRBJ2-2
CDR3nt: TGCGCCAGCAGCTTGACTAGCGGGTCGAACACCGGGGAGCTGTTTTTT
CDR3aa: CASSLTSGSNTGELFF

len: 15
d_gene: NA
v_gene: TRBV7-8
j_gene: TRBJ2-7
CDR3nt: TGTGCCAGCAGCTTAAGGCTAGCAGCCGCCTACGAGCAGTACTTC
CDR3aa: CASSLRLAAAYEQYF

len: 14
d_gene: NA
v_gene: TRBV5-4
j_gene: TRBJ2-3
CDR3nt: TGTGCCAGCAGCTTGCCCCCACCCCAGGATACGCAGTATTTT
CDR3aa: CASSLPPPQDTQYF

len: 15
d_gene: TRBD1
v_gene: TRBV19
j_gene: TRBJ2-7
CDR3nt: TGTGCCAGTAGAGGGGGCCCCGGGCTCACCTACGAGCAGTACTTC
CDR3aa: CASRGGPGLTYEQYF

len: 14
d_gene: NA
v_gene: TRBV15
j_gene: TRBJ1-5
CDR3nt: TGTGCCACCAGCAGAGATTGGAGTAGTCAGCCCCAGCATTTT
CDR3aa: CATSRDWSSQPQHF

len: 16
d_gene: TRBD1
v_gene: TRBV5-1
j_gene: TRBJ2-3
CDR3nt: TGCGCCAGCAGCTTAAAGACAGGGGTGGTGACAGATACGCAGTATTTT
CDR3aa: CASSLKTGVVTDTQYF

len: 14
d_gene: NA
v_gene: TRBV7-2
j_gene: TRBJ2-7
CDR3nt: TGTGCCAGCAGCTTAGCCAGAAACTCCTACGAGCAGTACTTC
CDR3aa: CASSLARNSYEQYF

len: 15
d_gene: NA
v_gene: TRBV5-1
j_gene: TRBJ1-2
CDR3nt: TGCGCCAGCAGCTTGGTTCCAGAACCCAACTATGGCTACACCTTC
CDR3aa: CASSLVPEPNYGYTF

len: 13
d_gene: NA
v_gene: TRBV28
j_gene: TRBJ2-7
CDR3nt: TGTGTGTGTACGGAGCGTCTGGTTGGCGAGCAGTACTTC
CDR3aa: CVCTERLVGEQYF